The clone carrying this T cell receptor beta chain has only a few counts. According to the study, TCR beta libraries were built with iRepertoire HTBI primers and CDR3-region Arm-PCR. MiXCR, applied by TCRdb to the multiplex PCR reads, yields one record per CDR3 protein. Of 500,000 or so distinct CDR3 sequences listed, around 15% are singletons. Trimming took off 7 bases at V and 0 bases at J, with 7 bases between the two ends. Looked up from germline, CDR1 is DFQATT and CDR2 is SNEGSKA (reference sequence). The CDR3 loop spans 12 amino acids. Time point denoted: newly diagnosed GD, antithyroid drugs for less than 3 months. PBMC RNA served as the TCR library source. This sample was taken from a study of regulatory T cells in long-lasting Graves disease. The sample also formed part of further work on T cells in Graves' hyperthyroidism and ophthalmopathy.

The genes are TRBV20-1 and TRBJ2-1, with D unresolved. The sequence derives from a woman aged 40 to 65 with Graves disease. Material: peripheral blood mononuclear cells (PBMCs), obtained at new diagnosis, from a patient treated with antithyroid drugs. The CDR3 spells CSGGSSYNEQFF. DNA of the CDR3: TGCAGTGGGGGTAGCTCCTACAATGAGCAGTTCTTC.